Following are 9 T cell receptor beta chains from one sample sequenced in a study of T cells in Graves' hyperthyroidism and ophthalmopathy. Researchers took RNA transcripts and amplified the TCR beta CDR3 regions from them. The TCR CDR3 was amplified in a first-round RT-PCR using the HTBI primer set. TCRdb reanalysed the multiplex PCR reads using MiXCR and keeps one entry per CDR3 protein. Among hundreds of thousands of distinct CDR3 sequences listed, 14% were seen once. Sample: blood. These receptors all come from a woman aged 18-29 years with Graves' hyperthyroidism.

The chain uses TRBV10-2 and TRBJ2-5, with D perhaps TRBD2 (7 bases). The germline CDR1 and CDR2 sequences are WSHSY and SAAADI. The CDR3 is 17 amino acids. V lost 2 bases, J lost 1 base, and 17 bases lay in between. In DNA, the CDR3 is TGCGCCAGCAGTGAGGGATTAGGGGGGGGCCTCCAAGAGACCCAGTACTTC. Translation gives CASSEGLGGGLQETQYF.

In this sample, this clonotype turned up many times. This CDR3 is CASSTTDLMNTEAFF. CDR3 sequence (DNA): TGTGCCAGCAGTACGACGGACCTCATGAACACTGAAGCTTTCTTT. The chain has TRBV28 and TRBJ1-1, with no clear D. CDR1 is MDHEN, CDR2 SYDVKM, per germline. The length of the CDR3 is 15 residues. The V end lost 5 bases, the J end lost 0 bases, and 13 bases lay between the germline ends.

This clonotype turned up a few times. The chain is built from TRBV24-1 and TRBJ2-2; the D is unclear. Trimming pared 5 bases from V and 6 bases from J, leaving 12 bases between. CDR3 length: 14 residues. Per the germline V gene, CDR1 is KGHDR and CDR2 is SFDVKD. CDR3 residues: CATSVPRGAGELFF. CDR3 DNA: TGTGCCACCAGTGTGCCTCGTGGGGCCGGGGAGCTGTTTTTT.

This clonotype appeared a few times. This rearrangement joins TRBV6-1 to TRBJ2-3; 11 nucleotides agree with TRBD2. CDR1 is MNHNS and CDR2 is SASEGT in the germline V gene. V was pared by 2 bases and J by 0 bases, with 16 bases of the junction left unmatched. The CDR3 totals 21 residues. The CDR3, as DNA: TGTGCCAGCAGTGAAAATATCGGGCTAGCGGGAGGACATGATAGCACAGATACGCAGTATTTT. Protein sequence: CASSENIGLAGGHDSTDTQYF.

The chain is built from TRBV5-6 and TRBJ2-2, with D tentatively TRBD1 (6 bases). Germline CDR1 and CDR2: SGHDT and YYEEEE. CDR3 length equals 15 residues. The germline V and J ends were trimmed by 3 bases and 1 base, with 10 bases remaining between them. CDR3 region: CASSWGRRNTGELFF. CDR3 bases: TGTGCCAGCAGCTGGGGGCGGCGGAACACCGGGGAGCTGTTTTTT.

This chain uses TRBV6-2 or TRBV6-3 with TRBJ2-6; D may be TRBD1 (6 bases). Trimming removed 2 bases from V and 2 bases from J, with 10 bases in between. Germline V gives CDR1 MNHEY, CDR2 SVGEGT. The CDR3 sequence is 16 residues long. CDR3 nucleotide sequence: TGTGCCAGCAGTTACGATTGGGGGCCTGGGGCCAACGTCCTGACTTTC. Protein product: CASSYDWGPGANVLTF.

This clonotype was counted ten times or more. The J gene is TRBJ2-7, the V gene TRBV6-1, with D perhaps matching TRBD1 (8 bases). CDR1 MNHNS and CDR2 SASEGT come from the germline V gene. The CDR3 has 14 residues. The V end lost 5 bases, the J end lost 3 bases, and 14 bases lay between the germline ends. CDR3: CASSPYRGGYEQYF. In DNA form, the CDR3 reads TGTGCCAGCAGTCCCTACAGGGGGGGCTACGAGCAGTACTTC.

This clonotype was counted at least ten times. This chain uses TRBV2 with TRBJ2-7; D perhaps matches TRBD1 (5 bases). Deletions cut 10 bases from V and 2 bases from J, with 9 bases between. Germline V gives CDR1 SNHLY, CDR2 FYNNEI. There are 11 residues in the CDR3. The CDR3 loop is CANRSPYEQYF. The DNA of the CDR3 is TGTGCCAACAGGTCCCCCTACGAGCAGTACTTC. The full variable domain, rest sourced from reference TRBV2 and TRBJ2-7, is EPEVTQTPSHQVTQMGQEVILRCVPISNHLYFYWYRQILGQKVEFLVSFYNNEISEKSEIFDDQFSVERPDGSNFTLKIRSTKLEDSAMYFCANRSPYEQYFGPGTRLTVT.

This clonotype was recorded many times. This rearrangement joins TRBV4-1 to TRBJ1-5; 7 nucleotides agree with TRBD1. Germline trimming cut 1 base from V and 10 bases from J; bases unmatched to any gene: 13. Germline V gives CDR1 MGHRA, CDR2 YSYEKL. This CDR3 is 16 amino acids long. The CDR3 here is CASSQGGQSPHDPQHF. The CDR3 DNA is TGCGCCAGCAGCCAAGGGGGACAGTCGCCCCACGATCCCCAGCATTTT.